This is a list of T cell receptor beta chains from one sample in a study of T cell changes during pregnancy in multiple sclerosis. TCRdb's table, derived via immunoSEQ multiplex PCR, lists solely in-frame clones and lacks some. Here the sample spans some 90,000 clones, around 92% being singletons. The sequencing here drew on peripheral blood, taken after pregnancy. The receptors stem from a female donor in good health, enrolled as a control in a pregnancy study. Each CDR3 is given with its conserved first and last residue. Each record gives: clone size, V gene, D gene, J gene, CDR3 DNA, CDR3 protein. D genes are given only for firm matches. Some rows have no size entry. The others give once, few or many, or a class for an expanded clone.

clone_size: .
v_call: TRBV6-1
d_call: TRBD1
j_call: TRBJ1-1
cdr3_nt: TGTGCCAGCAGGGGGGGACAGGGGGGAACTGAAGCTTTCTTT
cdr3_aa: CASRGGQGGTEAFF

clone_size: .
v_call: TRBV28
d_call: .
j_call: TRBJ1-6
cdr3_nt: TGTGCCAGCAGTTTTTCAGGTCTGGGCTCCTATAATTCACCCCTCCACTTT
cdr3_aa: CASSFSGLGSYNSPLHF

clone_size: once
v_call: TRBV7-3
d_call: TRBD2
j_call: TRBJ2-1
cdr3_nt: TGTGCCAGCAGCTTAGCGGGGGGGCCAAATGAGCAGTTCTTC
cdr3_aa: CASSLAGGPNEQFF

clone_size: .
v_call: TRBV15
d_call: TRBD2
j_call: TRBJ2-3
cdr3_nt: TGTGCCACCAGCAGAGAATCGGGAGCGGGGGCAACAGATACGCAGTATTTT
cdr3_aa: CATSRESGAGATDTQYF

clone_size: once
v_call: TRBV9
d_call: .
j_call: TRBJ1-1
cdr3_nt: TGTGCCAGCAGCGTAGCGGCGGCGAACACTGAAGCTTTCTTT
cdr3_aa: CASSVAAANTEAFF

clone_size: .
v_call: TRBV2
d_call: TRBD2
j_call: TRBJ2-5
cdr3_nt: TGTGCCAGCAGTGGGACTGGACTAGCGGGGTGGGAGACCCAGTACTTC
cdr3_aa: CASSGTGLAGWETQYF

clone_size: .
v_call: TRBV18
d_call: .
j_call: TRBJ1-1
cdr3_nt: TGTGCCAGCTCACCCTACTCGGGTTCCACTGAAGCTTTCTTT
cdr3_aa: CASSPYSGSTEAFF

clone_size: .
v_call: TRBV10-3
d_call: .
j_call: TRBJ1-2
cdr3_nt: TGTGCCATCAGTGAGCTAGGTAACTATGGCTACACCTTC
cdr3_aa: CAISELGNYGYTF

clone_size: .
v_call: TRBV27
d_call: TRBD1
j_call: TRBJ1-2
cdr3_nt: TGTGCCAGCAGTTTGGGTCCGGGACAGGGGCGCGGCTATGGCTACACCTTC
cdr3_aa: CASSLGPGQGRGYGYTF

clone_size: .
v_call: TRBV28
d_call: .
j_call: TRBJ2-3
cdr3_nt: TGTGCCAGCAGTTTATGGACAGGTATAGTCACGGATACGCAGTATTTT
cdr3_aa: CASSLWTGIVTDTQYF

clone_size: .
v_call: TRBV6-1
d_call: .
j_call: TRBJ1-1
cdr3_nt: TGTGCCAGCACCCCTAACCGACAGTTCTCGGCGGCTTTCTTT
cdr3_aa: CASTPNRQFSAAFF

clone_size: .
v_call: TRBV9
d_call: TRBD1
j_call: TRBJ1-1
cdr3_nt: TGTGCCAGCAGCGTATACCCCGGGGGACAGATGAACACTGAAGCTTTCTTT
cdr3_aa: CASSVYPGGQMNTEAFF

clone_size: .
v_call: TRBV9
d_call: TRBD2
j_call: TRBJ2-3
cdr3_nt: TGTGCCAGCAGGCCTACTAGCGGGACTGACACAGATACGCAGTATTTT
cdr3_aa: CASRPTSGTDTDTQYF

clone_size: .
v_call: TRBV10-3
d_call: .
j_call: TRBJ2-1
cdr3_nt: TGTGCCATCGCGTCAGGGGAAGGGGTAAGCTCCTACAATGAGCAGTTCTTC
cdr3_aa: CAIASGEGVSSYNEQFF

clone_size: .
v_call: TRBV2
d_call: .
j_call: TRBJ2-1
cdr3_nt: TGTGCCAGCCACCAGCGGAACAATGAGCAGTTCTTC
cdr3_aa: CASHQRNNEQFF

clone_size: .
v_call: TRBV18
d_call: .
j_call: TRBJ2-6
cdr3_nt: TGTGCCAGCTCACCATTCGGGGCCACGACTAGCTCTGGGGCCAACGTCCTGACTTTC
cdr3_aa: CASSPFGATTSSGANVLTF

clone_size: .
v_call: TRBV7-3
d_call: .
j_call: TRBJ2-5
cdr3_nt: TGTGCCAGCTGCCGCCAGGGGGGCCAACAAGAGACCCAGTACTTC
cdr3_aa: CASCRQGGQQETQYF

clone_size: .
v_call: TRBV4-1
d_call: .
j_call: TRBJ1-5
cdr3_nt: TGCGCCAGCAGGATACAGCCAACGGGCAATCAGCCCCAGCATTTT
cdr3_aa: CASRIQPTGNQPQHF

clone_size: .
v_call: TRBV9
d_call: .
j_call: TRBJ1-2
cdr3_nt: TGTGCCAGCAGCGTAGAGCCCTTCGGGGGGCGGAATGGCTACACCTTC
cdr3_aa: CASSVEPFGGRNGYTF

clone_size: .
v_call: TRBV7-8
d_call: .
j_call: TRBJ2-5
cdr3_nt: TGTGCCAGCAGTCCAGGACTGATCGGGGAGACCCAGTACTTC
cdr3_aa: CASSPGLIGETQYF

clone_size: .
v_call: TRBV28
d_call: .
j_call: TRBJ1-1
cdr3_nt: TGTGCCAGCAGCTCCCCAGACAGCCGAACGGACGACGTCGCTGAAGCTTTCTTT
cdr3_aa: CASSSPDSRTDDVAEAFF

clone_size: .
v_call: TRBV9
d_call: .
j_call: TRBJ1-1
cdr3_nt: TGTGCCAGCACGCGGGAAGGCACTGAAGCTTTCTTT
cdr3_aa: CASTREGTEAFF

clone_size: .
v_call: TRBV11-2
d_call: .
j_call: TRBJ1-1
cdr3_nt: TGTGCCAGCAGCTCTTATGGTAGGGGTCGAGCGAACACTGAAGCTTTCTTT
cdr3_aa: CASSSYGRGRANTEAFF